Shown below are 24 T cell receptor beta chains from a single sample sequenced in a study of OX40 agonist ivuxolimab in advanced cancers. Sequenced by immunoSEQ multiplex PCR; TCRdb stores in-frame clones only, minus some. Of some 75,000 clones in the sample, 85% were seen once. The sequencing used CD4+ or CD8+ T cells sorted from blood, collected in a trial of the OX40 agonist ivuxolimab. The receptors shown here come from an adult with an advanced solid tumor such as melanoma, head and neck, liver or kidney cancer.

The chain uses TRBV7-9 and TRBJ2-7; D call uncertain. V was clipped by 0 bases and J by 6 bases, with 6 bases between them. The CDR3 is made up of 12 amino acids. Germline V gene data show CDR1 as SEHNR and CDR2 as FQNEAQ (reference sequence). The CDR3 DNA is TGTGCCAGCAGCTTAGCACAGAGCGAGCAGTACTTC. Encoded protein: CASSLAQSEQYF.

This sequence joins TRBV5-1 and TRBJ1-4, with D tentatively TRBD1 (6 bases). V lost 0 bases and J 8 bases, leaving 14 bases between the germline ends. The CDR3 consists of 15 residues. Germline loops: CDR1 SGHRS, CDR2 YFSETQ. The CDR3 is CASSLAGTNGEKLFF. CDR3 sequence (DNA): TGCGCCAGCAGCTTGGCCGGGACAAACGGGGAAAAACTGTTTTTT.

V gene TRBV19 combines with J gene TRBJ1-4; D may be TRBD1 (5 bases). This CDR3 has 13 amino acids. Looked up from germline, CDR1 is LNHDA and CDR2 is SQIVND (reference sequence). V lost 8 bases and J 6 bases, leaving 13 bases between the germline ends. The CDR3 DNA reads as TGTGCCAGTCCAGGGCAGGGTTATGAAAAACTGTTTTTT. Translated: CASPGQGYEKLFF.

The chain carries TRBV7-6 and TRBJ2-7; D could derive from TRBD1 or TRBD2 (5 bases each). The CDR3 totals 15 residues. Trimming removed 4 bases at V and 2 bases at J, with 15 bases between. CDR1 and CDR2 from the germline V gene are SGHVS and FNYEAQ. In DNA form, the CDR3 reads TGTGCCAGCAGCTCTCGCACCGGGACGCCCTACGAGCAGTACTTC. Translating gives CASSSRTGTPYEQYF.

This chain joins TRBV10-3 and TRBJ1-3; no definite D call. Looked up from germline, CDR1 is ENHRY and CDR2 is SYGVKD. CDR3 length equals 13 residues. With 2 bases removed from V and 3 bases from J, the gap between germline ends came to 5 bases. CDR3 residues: CAISEGSGNTIYF. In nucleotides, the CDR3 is TGTGCCATCAGTGAGGGCAGTGGAAACACCATATATTTT.

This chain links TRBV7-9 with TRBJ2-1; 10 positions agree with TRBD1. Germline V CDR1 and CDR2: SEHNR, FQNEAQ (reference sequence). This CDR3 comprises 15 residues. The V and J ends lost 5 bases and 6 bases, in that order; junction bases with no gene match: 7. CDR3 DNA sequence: TGTGCCAGCAGCCCTGGGACAGGGGTCCTCAATGAGCAGTTCTTC. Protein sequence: CASSPGTGVLNEQFF.

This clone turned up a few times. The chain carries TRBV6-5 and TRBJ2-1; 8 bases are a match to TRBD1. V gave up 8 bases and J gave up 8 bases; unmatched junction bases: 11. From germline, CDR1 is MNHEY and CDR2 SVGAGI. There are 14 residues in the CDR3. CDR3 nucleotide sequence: TGTGCCAGCGCGGACAGGGCCCCTTTAGATGAGCAGTTCTTC. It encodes CASADRAPLDEQFF.

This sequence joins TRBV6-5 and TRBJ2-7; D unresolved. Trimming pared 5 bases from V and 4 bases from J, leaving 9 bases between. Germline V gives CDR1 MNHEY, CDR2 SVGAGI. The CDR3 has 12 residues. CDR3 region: CASSTGRYEQYF. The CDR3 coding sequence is TGTGCCAGCAGTACCGGAAGATACGAGCAGTACTTC.

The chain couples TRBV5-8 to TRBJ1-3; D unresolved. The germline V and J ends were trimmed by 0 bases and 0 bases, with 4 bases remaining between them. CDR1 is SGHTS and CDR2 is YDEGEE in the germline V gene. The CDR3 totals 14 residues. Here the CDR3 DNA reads TGTGCCAGCAGCTTGGGATACTCTGGAAACACCATATATTTT. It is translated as CASSLGYSGNTIYF.

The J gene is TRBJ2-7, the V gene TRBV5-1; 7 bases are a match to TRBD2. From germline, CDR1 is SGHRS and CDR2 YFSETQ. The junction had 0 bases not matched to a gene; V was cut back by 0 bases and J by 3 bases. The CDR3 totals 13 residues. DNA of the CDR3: TGCGCCAGCAGCTTGGGGGAGGGCTACGAGCAGTACTTC. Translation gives CASSLGEGYEQYF.

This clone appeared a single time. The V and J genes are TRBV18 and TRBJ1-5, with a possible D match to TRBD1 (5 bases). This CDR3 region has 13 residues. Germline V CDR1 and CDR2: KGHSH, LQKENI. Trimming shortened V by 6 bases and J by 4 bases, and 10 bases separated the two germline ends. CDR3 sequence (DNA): TGTGCCAGCTCTCGGGACGTGAATCAGCCCCAGCATTTT. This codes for CASSRDVNQPQHF.

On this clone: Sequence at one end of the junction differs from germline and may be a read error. CDR3 loop: CASSEAETGELFF. CDR3 coding DNA: TGTGCCAGCAGCGAAGCGGAAACCGGGGAGCTGTTTTTT. J is TRBJ2-2 and V is TRBV2, with D possibly matching TRBD2 (5 bases). Germline V gives CDR1 SNHLY, CDR2 FYNNEI. The CDR3 covers 13 residues. Using reference TRBV2 and TRBJ2-2 for the parts outside the CDR3, the full variable domain is EPEVTQTPSHQVTQMGQEVILRCVPISNHLYFYWYRQILGQKVEFLVSFYNNEISEKSEIFDDQFSVERPDGSNFTLKIRSTKLEDSAMYFCASSEAETGELFFGEGSRLTVL.

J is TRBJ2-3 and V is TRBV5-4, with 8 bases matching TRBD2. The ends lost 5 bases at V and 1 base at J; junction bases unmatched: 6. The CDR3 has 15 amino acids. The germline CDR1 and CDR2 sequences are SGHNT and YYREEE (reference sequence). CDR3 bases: TGTGCCAGCAGAAGGGCGGGGGGCGGCACAGATACGCAGTATTTT. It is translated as CASRRAGGGTDTQYF.

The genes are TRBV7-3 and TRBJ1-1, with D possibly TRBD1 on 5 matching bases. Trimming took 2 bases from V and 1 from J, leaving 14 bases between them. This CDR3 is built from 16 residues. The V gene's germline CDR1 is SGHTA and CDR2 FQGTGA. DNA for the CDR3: TGTGCCAGCAGCTTAGAGCTCCGGGGGACGAACACTGAAGCTTTCTTT. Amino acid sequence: CASSLELRGTNTEAFF.

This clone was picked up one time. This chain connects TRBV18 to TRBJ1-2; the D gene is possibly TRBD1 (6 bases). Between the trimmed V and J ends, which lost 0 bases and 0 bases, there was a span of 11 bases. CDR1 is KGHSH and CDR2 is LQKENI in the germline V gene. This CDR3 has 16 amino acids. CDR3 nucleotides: TGTGCCAGCTCACCACCGAAGGGGGTTCCTAACTATGGCTACACCTTC. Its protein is CASSPPKGVPNYGYTF. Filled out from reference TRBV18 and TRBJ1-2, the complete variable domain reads NAGVMQNPRHLVRRRGQEARLRCSPMKGHSHVYWYRQLPEEGLKFMVYLQKENIIDESGMPKERFSAEFPKEGPSILRIQQVVRGDSAAYFCASSPPKGVPNYGYTFGSGTRLTVV.

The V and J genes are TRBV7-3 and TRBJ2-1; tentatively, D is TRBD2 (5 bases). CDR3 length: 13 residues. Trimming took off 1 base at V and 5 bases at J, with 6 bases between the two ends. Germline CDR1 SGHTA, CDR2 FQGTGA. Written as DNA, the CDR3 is TGTGCCAGCAGCTTAAACGGGGACAATGAGCAGTTCTTC. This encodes CASSLNGDNEQFF.

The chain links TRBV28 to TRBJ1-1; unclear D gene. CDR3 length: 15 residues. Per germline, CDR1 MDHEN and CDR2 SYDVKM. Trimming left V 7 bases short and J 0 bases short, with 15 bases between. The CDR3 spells CASNGGNGLNTEAFF. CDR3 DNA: TGTGCCAGCAATGGCGGGAACGGCTTGAACACTGAAGCTTTCTTT.

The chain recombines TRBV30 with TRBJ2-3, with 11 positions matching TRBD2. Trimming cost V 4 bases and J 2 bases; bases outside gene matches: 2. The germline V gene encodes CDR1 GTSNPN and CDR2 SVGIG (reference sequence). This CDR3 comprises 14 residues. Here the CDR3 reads CAWTSGRITDTQYF. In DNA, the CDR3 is TGTGCCTGGACTAGCGGGAGGATCACAGATACGCAGTATTTT.

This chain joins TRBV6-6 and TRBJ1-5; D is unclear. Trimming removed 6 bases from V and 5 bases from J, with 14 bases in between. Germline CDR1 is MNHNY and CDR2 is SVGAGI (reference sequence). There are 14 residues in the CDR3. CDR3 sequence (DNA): TGTGCCAGCAGCCGAGGCAGAACCGATCAGCCCCAGCATTTT. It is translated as CASSRGRTDQPQHF.

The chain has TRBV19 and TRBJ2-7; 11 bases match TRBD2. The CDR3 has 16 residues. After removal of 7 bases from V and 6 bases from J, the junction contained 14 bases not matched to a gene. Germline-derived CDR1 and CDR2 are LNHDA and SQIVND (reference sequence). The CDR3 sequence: CASTARSGGAGSEQYF. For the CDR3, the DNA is TGTGCCAGTACCGCCCGTAGCGGGGGGGCAGGGAGCGAGCAGTACTTC.

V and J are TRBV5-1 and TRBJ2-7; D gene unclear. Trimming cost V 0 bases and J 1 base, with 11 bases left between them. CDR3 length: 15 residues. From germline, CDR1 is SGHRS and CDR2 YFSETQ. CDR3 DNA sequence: TGCGCCAGCAGCTTGGCAGGCAAAGCTTCCTACGAGCAGTACTTC. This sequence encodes CASSLAGKASYEQYF.

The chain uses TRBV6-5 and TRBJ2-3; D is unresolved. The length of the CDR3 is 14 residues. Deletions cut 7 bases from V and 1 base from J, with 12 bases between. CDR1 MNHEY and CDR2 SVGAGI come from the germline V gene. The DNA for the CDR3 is TGTGCCAGCAAGGGCGACCACCGCACAGATACGCAGTATTTT. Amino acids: CASKGDHRTDTQYF.

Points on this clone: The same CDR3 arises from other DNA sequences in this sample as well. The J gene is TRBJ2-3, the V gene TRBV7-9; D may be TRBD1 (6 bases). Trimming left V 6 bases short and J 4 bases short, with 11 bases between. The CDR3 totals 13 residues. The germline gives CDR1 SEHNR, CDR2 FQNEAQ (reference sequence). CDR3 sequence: CASSPRGPDTQYF. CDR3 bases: TGTGCCAGCAGTCCCAGGGGCCCAGATACGCAGTATTTT. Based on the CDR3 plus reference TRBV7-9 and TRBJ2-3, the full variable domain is DTGVSQNPRHKITKRGQNVTFRCDPISEHNRLYWYRQTLGQGPEFLTYFQNEAQLEKSRLLSDRFSAERPKGSFSTLEIQRTEQGDSAMYLCASSPRGPDTQYFGPGTRLTVL.

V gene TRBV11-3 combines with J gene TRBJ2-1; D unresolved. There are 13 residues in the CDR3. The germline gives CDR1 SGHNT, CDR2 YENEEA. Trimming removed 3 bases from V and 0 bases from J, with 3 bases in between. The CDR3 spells CASSFGSYNEQFF. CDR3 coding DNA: TGTGCCAGCAGCTTCGGCTCCTACAATGAGCAGTTCTTC.